This T cell receptor (beta chain) was captured by sequencing in a study of control samples from healthy donors and cancer patients. Using immunoSEQ multiplex PCR, the repertoire was profiled, and TCRdb retains in-frame clones only, with some absent. This sample carries 65,000 to 80,000 clones, 80% to 90% of them seen once, and the ten largest clones take 1.9%. CDR1 is MNHEY and CDR2 is SVGEGT in the germline V gene. This CDR3 has 16 amino acids. V was shortened by 6 bases and J by 2 bases, with 17 bases between the two germline ends. This sequence originates from an older woman with head and neck cancer. The sample taken for sequencing was PBMCs. The V gene is TRBV6-2 or TRBV6-3, the J gene TRBJ2-1; no firm D call. The CDR3 is CASSRRPGPTYNEQFF. In DNA form, the CDR3 reads TGTGCCAGCAGCCGACGCCCGGGCCCTACCTACAATGAGCAGTTCTTC.